These 6 T cell receptor beta chains originate from one sample sequenced in a study of blood T cells in healthy people across ages. The second PCR ran about 6 to 12 cycles with a sample-barcoded 5' primer and J-beta primers. MiXCR, applied by TCRdb to the 5' RACE reads, yields one record per CDR3 protein. The sample shows roughly 700,000 distinct CDR3 sequences, about 32% of them seen only once. The sample taken for sequencing was blood. These receptor sequences come from an elderly woman in good health.

This clonotype occurred a few times. It may be a read error: a sequence one base away is much more abundant. The chain carries TRBV5-1 and TRBJ2-5; the D call may be TRBD1 or TRBD2 (5 bases each). CDR3 length equals 14 residues. Trimming shortened V by 1 base and J by 11 bases, and 18 bases separated the two germline ends. Germline V gives CDR1 SGHRS, CDR2 YFSETQ. The CDR3 bases are TGCGCCAGCAGCTTGAACGCGGTCCGAGGGGAGCAGTACTTC. Its translation: CASSLNAVRGEQYF.

In this sample, this clonotype turned up a few times. It may be a read error: a sequence one base away is much more abundant. The chain is built from TRBV6-5 and TRBJ1-2, with D unclear. The germline V and J ends were trimmed by 5 bases and 7 bases, with 20 bases remaining between them. Per germline, CDR1 MNHEY and CDR2 SVGAGI. The CDR3 contains 15 residues. The CDR3 DNA reads TGTGCCAGCAGTATAAACAGTAAACGGTGGGGTGGCTACACCTTC. Translating it yields CASSINSKRWGGYTF.

In this sample, this clonotype turned up many times. The chain joins TRBV20-1 to TRBJ1-1; the match to TRBD1 covers 10 bases. Germline V gives CDR1 DFQATT, CDR2 SNEGSKA (reference sequence). V was pared by 6 bases and J by 5 bases, with 6 bases of the junction left unmatched. The CDR3 length is 13 residues. In DNA, the CDR3 is TGCAGTGCCAGACAGGGGGCGAAGACTGAAGCTTTCTTT. Translation gives CSARQGAKTEAFF.

The count of this clonotype is one. Sequence at one end of the junction differs from germline and may be a read error. V gene TRBV7-9 combines with J gene TRBJ1-1; no firm D call. The germline V gene has CDR1 SEHNR and CDR2 FQNEAQ (reference sequence). CDR3 size: 16 residues. CDR3 loop: CASNLGVGSVNTEAFF. In nucleotides, the CDR3 is TGTGCCAGCAACTTAGGAGTGGGGTCTGTGAACACTGAAGCTTTCTTT.

This clonotype was found a few times. A much larger clone differs from this one at a single base, so this may be a read error. The chain recombines TRBV12-3 or TRBV12-4 with TRBJ2-5; 9 bases fit TRBD1. The CDR3 spans 14 residues. Germline trimming cut 3 bases from V and 11 bases from J; bases unmatched to any gene: 10. The CDR3 DNA follows: TGTGCCAGCAGTTTGCTGGGACAGGGCTATGAGCAGTACTTC. It yields the protein CASSLLGQGYEQYF.

Here the CDR3 reads CAWSGSGYGYTF. The CDR3 bases are TGTGCCTGGAGTGGGTCAGGCTATGGCTACACCTTC. The chain is built from TRBV30 and TRBJ1-2, with no clear D. Trimming cost V 1 base and J 4 bases, with 7 bases left between them. Germline V gene lookup returns CDR1 GTSNPN and CDR2 SVGIG (reference sequence). This CDR3 contains 12 residues.